Below, 30 T cell receptor beta chains from the same sample are listed, as sequenced in a study of T cell repertoires and HLA-DP antigens. Produced via immunoSEQ multiplex PCR; TCRdb's table is partial and in-frame only. The top ten hold around 1.7% of the sample, which has approximately 89,000 clones, around nine tenths seen once. Their target antigens are unknown. The sequenced sample was CD4+ T cells from PBMCs. Receptors were obtained from a man aged 50 or older in good health and CMV-seronegative.

The rearrangement joins TRBV5-4 to TRBJ2-3, with a tentative D call TRBD1 (6 bases). The germline V gene encodes CDR1 SGHNT and CDR2 YYREEE (reference sequence). Trimming took 1 base from V and 2 from J, leaving 11 bases between them. This CDR3 region has 15 residues. The CDR3 region has the DNA TGTGCCAGCAGCTTGCCCCAGGGGTTCACAGATACGCAGTATTTT. This sequence encodes CASSLPQGFTDTQYF.

This chain links TRBV25-1 with TRBJ1-5, with D possibly matching TRBD1 (5 bases). Germline assignment: CDR1 MGHDK and CDR2 SYGVNS. This CDR3 has 13 amino acids. Deletions cut 4 bases from V and 4 bases from J, with 8 bases between. CDR3 coding DNA: TGTGCCAGCAGTGCCCGGGGGAATCAGCCCCAGCATTTT. Its protein product is CASSARGNQPQHF.

The gene calls are TRBV14 and TRBJ2-6, with 9 bases that match TRBD1. The CDR3 has 17 residues. The germline CDR1 and CDR2 sequences are SGHDN and FVKESK. The V segment lost 3 bases and the J segment 0 bases; nucleotides outside the gene matches: 3. CDR3 sequence: CASSQPGQGSGANVLTF. The DNA of the CDR3 is TGTGCCAGCAGCCAGCCGGGACAGGGCTCTGGGGCCAACGTCCTGACTTTC.

The gene calls are TRBV5-3 and TRBJ1-3; no clear D gene. TRBV5-3 is given ORF status, its function remaining uncertain. CDR3 size: 15 residues. Trimming cost V 6 bases and J 0 bases, with 13 bases left between them. The CDR3 DNA reads as TGTGCCAGAAACGGGCCCGTAAACTCTGGAAACACCATATATTTT. It encodes CARNGPVNSGNTIYF.

In its sample, this clone was seen once. The chain is built from TRBV27 and TRBJ2-5; 10 bases line up with TRBD2. The CDR3 extends over 16 amino acids. Germline loops: CDR1 MNHEY, CDR2 SMNVEV (reference sequence). After removal of 2 bases from V and 5 bases from J, the junction contained 8 bases not matched to a gene. The CDR3 reads CASSLISGRAYETQYF. The CDR3 nucleotides are TGTGCCAGCAGTTTAATAAGCGGGAGGGCCTATGAGACCCAGTACTTC.

This clone was observed once. The chain employs TRBV19 and TRBJ2-6; the D gene is possibly TRBD1 (6 bases). The CDR3 runs to 15 residues. The V end was cut by 9 bases, the J end by 0 bases, with 12 bases between. Germline V gives CDR1 LNHDA, CDR2 SQIVND (reference sequence). The CDR3 DNA sequence: TGTGCCAGCCACCCACAGGGCTCTGGGGCCAACGTCCTGACTTTC. It translates to CASHPQGSGANVLTF.

About this clone: At one end the junction does not follow the germline gene, possibly because of a read error. The V and J genes are TRBV7-7 and TRBJ2-1; D call uncertain. Germline loops: CDR1 SSHAT, CDR2 FNYEAQ (reference sequence). The CDR3 spans 15 residues. This CDR3 reads CASSQGPGSHNEQFF. DNA for the CDR3: TGTGCTAGCAGCCAAGGGCCCGGGTCACACAATGAGCAGTTCTTC.

This chain connects TRBV30 to TRBJ1-3; TRBD1 matches at 9 bases. The CDR3 length is 14 residues. Trimming cost V 7 bases and J 0 bases; bases outside gene matches: 4. Germline-derived CDR1 and CDR2 are GTSNPN and SVGIG (reference sequence). DNA for the CDR3: TGTGCCTTATACAGGGGGCACTCTGGAAACACCATATATTTT. Protein: CALYRGHSGNTIYF.

J is TRBJ2-3 and V is TRBV10-3; either TRBD1 or TRBD2 may supply D (5 bases each). Germline V gene lookup returns CDR1 ENHRY and CDR2 SYGVKD. V was trimmed by 11 bases and J by 8 bases, leaving 20 bases between them. The CDR3 has 13 residues. The CDR3: CAVLAGTLGTQYF. The CDR3 nucleotides read TGTGCCGTACTCGCCGGGACCCTTGGTACGCAGTATTTT.

The rearrangement joins TRBV6-5 to TRBJ1-5; TRBD1 agrees at 8 bases. CDR1 is MNHEY, CDR2 SVGAGI, per germline. This CDR3 comprises 15 residues. The V and J ends lost 6 bases and 2 bases, in that order; junction bases with no gene match: 6. The CDR3 DNA reads as TGTGCCAGCAGACGGACAGGGTTAGGCAATCAGCCCCAGCATTTT. This translates into CASRRTGLGNQPQHF.

The chain carries TRBV9 and TRBJ2-3, with D perhaps matching TRBD1 or TRBD2 (5 bases each). CDR1 and CDR2 (germline): SGDLS, YYNGEE. The CDR3 has 15 amino acids. V was shortened by 1 base and J by 1 base, with 10 bases between the two germline ends. The CDR3 region has the DNA TGTGCCAGCAGCGTAAGAGGGGATGGCACAGATACGCAGTATTTT. Its translation is CASSVRGDGTDTQYF.

The V gene is TRBV7-2, the J gene TRBJ2-1; D perhaps matches TRBD2 (6 bases). The CDR3 consists of 15 residues. The ends were cut back, 0 bases at V and 1 base at J, with 7 bases in the middle. The germline V gene encodes CDR1 SGHTA and CDR2 FQGNSA. The CDR3 DNA reads TGTGCCAGCAGCTTAGCGGAGGGGTCCTACAATGAGCAGTTCTTC. This sequence encodes CASSLAEGSYNEQFF. Full variable domain (remainder filled in from reference TRBV7-2 and TRBJ2-1): GAGVSQSPSNKVTEKGKDVELRCDPISGHTALYWYRQSLGQGLEFLIYFQGNSAPDKSGLPSDRFSAERTGGSVSTLTIQRTQQEDSAVYLCASSLAEGSYNEQFFGPGTRLTVL.

The CDR3 DNA is TGTGCCAGTAGTGTCCAGGGGGCTGGGGCCAACGTCCTGACTTTC. It is translated as CASSVQGAGANVLTF. The chain uses TRBV19 and TRBJ2-6; 7 positions agree with TRBD1. V was pared by 5 bases and J by 2 bases, with 3 bases of the junction left unmatched. The CDR3 is 15 amino acids. Germline V gene data show CDR1 as LNHDA and CDR2 as SQIVND (reference sequence).

This chain uses TRBV7-6 with TRBJ2-7; 7 nucleotides line up with TRBD2. This CDR3 contains 14 residues. Trimming at V came to 2 bases and at J to 0 bases, leaving 1 base not matched to a gene. Germline values: CDR1 SGHVS, CDR2 FNYEAQ. In DNA, the CDR3 is TGTGCCAGCAGCTTAAGCGGGGACTCCTACGAGCAGTACTTC. Its protein product is CASSLSGDSYEQYF.

This clone turned up a few times. V gene TRBV15 combines with J gene TRBJ2-6; weak D call: TRBD1 (5 bases). The CDR3 loop spans 15 amino acids. Trimming removed 4 bases at V and 2 bases at J, with 9 bases between. Per germline, CDR1 LNHNV and CDR2 YYDKDF (reference sequence). The DNA of the CDR3 is TGTGCCACCAGCACTTCAGGGACTGGGGCCAACGTCCTGACTTTC. Encoded protein: CATSTSGTGANVLTF.

The J gene is TRBJ1-5, the V gene TRBV7-9; D remains unclear. Trimming removed 4 bases from V and 1 base from J, with 8 bases in between. Germline V gene sequence: CDR1 SEHNR, CDR2 FQNEAQ (reference sequence). This CDR3 has 14 residues. This chain's CDR3 is CASSSERSNQPQHF. The CDR3, as DNA: TGTGCCAGCAGCTCAGAACGGAGCAATCAGCCCCAGCATTTT.

The chain carries TRBV6-6 and TRBJ2-1; a weak D match, TRBD1 (6 bases). V lost 3 bases to trimming and J lost 4 bases, with 13 bases between them. The CDR3 is 15 amino acids. CDR1 and CDR2 from the germline V gene are MNHNY and SVGAGI (reference sequence). The CDR3 DNA is TGTGCCAGCAGTTATGGACAGTCCACTTACAATGAGCAGTTCTTC. It codes for CASSYGQSTYNEQFF.

This rearrangement joins TRBV6-5 to TRBJ1-1; D remains ambiguous. Trimming stripped 1 base from V and 1 base from J, with 4 bases between. The CDR3 contains 13 residues. The V gene's germline CDR1 is MNHEY and CDR2 SVGAGI. The CDR3 DNA sequence: TGTGCCAGCAGTTACTGGGAGAACACTGAAGCTTTCTTT. Its translation: CASSYWENTEAFF.

The genes are TRBV13 and TRBJ2-2, with 7 bases that match TRBD2. The germline V gene encodes CDR1 PRHDT and CDR2 FYEKMQ (reference sequence). Trimming cost V 2 bases and J 8 bases; bases outside gene matches: 8. CDR3 length: 15 amino acids. The CDR3, as DNA: TGTGCCAGCAGCTTAATGGCGGGAGAATATGGGGAGCTGTTTTTT. Its translation is CASSLMAGEYGELFF. The entire variable domain, with the rest obtained from reference TRBV13 and TRBJ2-2, is as follows: AAGVIQSPRHLIKEKRETATLKCYPIPRHDTVYWYQQGPGQDPQFLISFYEKMQSDKGSIPDRFSAQQFSDYHSELNMSSLELGDSALYFCASSLMAGEYGELFFGEGSRLTVL.

The DNA for the CDR3 is TGTGCCAGCTCACCAGCAGGGACGGAGACCCAGTACTTC. This sequence encodes CASSPAGTETQYF. This chain links TRBV18 with TRBJ2-5, with D perhaps given as TRBD1 or TRBD2 (5 bases each). Germline V gene data show CDR1 as KGHSH and CDR2 as LQKENI. V dropped 2 bases and J dropped 5 bases, with 9 bases sitting between them. The CDR3 totals 13 residues.

The J gene is TRBJ2-1, the V gene TRBV4-2; weak D call: TRBD2 (5 bases). Trimming removed 4 bases from V and 2 bases from J, with 12 bases in between. The CDR3 consists of 15 residues. Germline lookup yields CDR1 LGHNA and CDR2 YNFKEQ. Here the CDR3 reads CASSPPERPYNEQFF. The CDR3 DNA sequence: TGTGCCAGCAGCCCCCCGGAGCGGCCCTACAATGAGCAGTTCTTC.

This rearrangement joins TRBV5-1 to TRBJ1-1; D not certain. Germline CDR1 is SGHRS and CDR2 is YFSETQ. Trimming pared 0 bases from V and 0 bases from J, leaving 12 bases between. The CDR3 has 16 amino acids. The CDR3 loop is CASSLEGLGMNTEAFF. In DNA, the CDR3 is TGCGCCAGCAGCTTGGAGGGCCTGGGAATGAACACTGAAGCTTTCTTT.

The gene calls are TRBV11-2 and TRBJ2-1; 11 nucleotides agree with TRBD2. The J segment lost 6 bases and the V segment lost 4 bases, leaving 2 bases of the junction unmatched. The V gene's germline CDR1 is SGHAT and CDR2 FQNNGV. The CDR3 consists of 14 residues. CDR3 region: CASSYTSGSNEQFF. CDR3 coding DNA: TGTGCCAGCAGCTATACTAGCGGGAGCAATGAGCAGTTCTTC.

The rearrangement uses TRBV18 and TRBJ1-2; a weak D match, TRBD1 (6 bases). V shed 3 bases and J shed 4 bases, with 12 bases lying between them. Germline loops: CDR1 KGHSH, CDR2 LQKENI. This CDR3 contains 14 residues. The CDR3 protein is CASSPQDSPYGYTF. The CDR3 DNA reads TGTGCCAGCTCACCCCAGGACAGCCCCTATGGCTACACCTTC.

This CDR3 reads CASSMVHGGSYEQYF. DNA for the CDR3: TGTGCCAGTAGTATGGTGCACGGCGGGAGTTACGAGCAGTACTTC. This rearrangement joins TRBV19 to TRBJ2-7; 7 bases fit TRBD2. This CDR3 contains 15 residues. V trimming: 3 bases; J trimming: 4 bases; junction bases outside the gene matches: 9. Germline values: CDR1 LNHDA, CDR2 SQIVND (reference sequence).

The genes are TRBV11-2 and TRBJ2-2, with D possibly TRBD1 on 6 matching bases. Trimming removed 5 bases at V and 2 bases at J, with 12 bases between. The CDR3 runs 15 residues. Germline V gives CDR1 SGHAT, CDR2 FQNNGV. DNA of the CDR3: TGTGCCAGCAGCCGAGTGACAGGAAACACCGGGGAGCTGTTTTTT. This translates into CASSRVTGNTGELFF.

The chain couples TRBV11-2 to TRBJ2-2; D gene uncertain. The CDR3 length is 13 residues. In germline, CDR1 is SGHAT, CDR2 FQNNGV. V was cut by 2 bases and J by 2 bases, with 3 bases left in between. The CDR3 region is CASSLSNTGELFF. The CDR3 DNA reads TGTGCCAGCAGCTTAAGCAACACCGGGGAGCTGTTTTTT.

This chain uses TRBV19 with TRBJ2-3; tentative D call: TRBD1 (6 bases). The V and J ends lost 3 bases and 4 bases respectively, with 14 bases between them. CDR3 size: 15 residues. Germline CDR1 LNHDA, CDR2 SQIVND (reference sequence). The DNA for the CDR3 is TGTGCCAGTAGTATGGGGGACATGTGGGCAGATACGCAGTATTTT. Its protein is CASSMGDMWADTQYF. Full variable domain (outside the CDR3, taken from reference TRBV19 and TRBJ2-3): DGGITQSPKYLFRKEGQNVTLSCEQNLNHDAMYWYRQDPGQGLRLIYYSQIVNDFQKGDIAEGYSVSREKKESFPLTVTSAQKNPTAFYLCASSMGDMWADTQYFGPGTRLTVL.

CDR3 residues: CASSYRGDREAFF. The CDR3 DNA follows: TGTGCCAGCAGCTACCGGGGGGACAGGGAAGCTTTCTTT. V is TRBV11-2 and J is TRBJ1-1, with 8 nucleotides matching TRBD1. Germline CDR1 reads SGHAT; CDR2 reads FQNNGV. The CDR3 has 13 amino acids. The V and J ends lost 4 bases and 8 bases, in that order; junction bases with no gene match: 6.

This clone showed up just once. The rearrangement links TRBV7-9 to TRBJ1-1, with 7 nucleotides matching TRBD1. Losses at the gene ends were 5 bases for V and 4 bases for J; bases not matched to a gene: 10. CDR1 is SEHNR and CDR2 is FQNEAQ in the germline V gene (reference sequence). The CDR3 is 15 amino acids. The CDR3 here is CASSPATGPATEAFF. The DNA for the CDR3 is TGTGCCAGCAGCCCCGCGACAGGGCCGGCCACTGAAGCTTTCTTT.